The rows below give T cell receptor beta chains drawn from one sample of a study of T cell changes during pregnancy in multiple sclerosis. Sequencing used immunoSEQ multiplex PCR; TCRdb keeps in-frame clones, though not all of them. The repertoire holds about 70,000 clones, with more than 85% as singletons. Sequencing was performed on peripheral blood, taken in the first trimester of pregnancy. These receptors all stem from a female donor with multiple sclerosis, enrolled in a pregnancy study. Each CDR3 is given with its conserved first and last residue. Fields, in order: J gene, V gene, D gene, clone size, CDR3 protein, CDR3 DNA. A D gene is named only where the DNA matches it firmly. Size is stated for part of the rows, as once, few or many counts, or as a class when the clone is expanded.

TRBJ2-1 | TRBV6-5 | - | - | CASSRGAGRYNEQFF | TGTGCCAGCAGCCGGGGGGCGGGACGCTACAATGAGCAGTTCTTC
TRBJ2-3 | TRBV2 | TRBD2 | - | CASSESRRLATTDTQYF | TGTGCCAGCAGTGAGTCCCGCAGACTAGCCACCACAGATACGCAGTATTTT
TRBJ1-5 | TRBV30 | - | - | CACQKSIDQPQHF | TGTGCCTGCCAAAAGAGTATCGATCAGCCCCAGCATTTT
TRBJ2-5 | TRBV19 | - | - | CASSIGRKTSQETQYF | TGTGCCAGTAGTATCGGCCGCAAAACTAGTCAAGAGACCCAGTACTTC
TRBJ2-1 | TRBV9 | TRBD2 | - | CASSVDLRGGWNEQFF | TGTGCCAGCAGCGTAGATTTGCGGGGGGGATGGAATGAGCAGTTCTTC
TRBJ2-6 | TRBV5-6 | - | - | CASSVRGANVLTF | TGTGCCAGCAGCGTGAGAGGGGCCAACGTCCTGACTTTC
TRBJ1-1 | TRBV28 | TRBD1 | - | CASSSAQGANTEAFF | TGTGCCAGCAGTTCGGCACAGGGGGCAAACACTGAAGCTTTCTTT
TRBJ2-2 | TRBV29-1 | TRBD1 | - | CSVGGQGRHRELFF | TGCAGCGTTGGGGGACAGGGACGCCACCGGGAGCTGTTTTTT
TRBJ1-1 | TRBV4-1 | - | once | CASSQDMRVGNTEAFF | TGCGCCAGCAGCCAAGATATGCGGGTCGGAAACACTGAAGCTTTCTTT
TRBJ1-2 | TRBV7-9 | - | - | CASSSGTTNYGYTF | TGTGCCAGCAGCTCCGGGACAACTAACTATGGCTACACCTTC
TRBJ2-1 | TRBV5-1 | TRBD2 | - | CASSSAGGLGGEQFF | TGCGCCAGCAGTTCAGCGGGGGGGTTGGGAGGTGAGCAGTTCTTC
TRBJ1-3 | TRBV9 | - | - | CASSSGGNTIYF | TGTGCCAGCAGTAGCGGCGGAAACACCATATATTTT
TRBJ2-7 | TRBV7-6 | TRBD1 | - | CASSLDRGPYEQYF | TGTGCCAGCAGCCTCGACAGGGGTCCCTACGAGCAGTACTTC
TRBJ2-1 | TRBV5-1 | TRBD2 | - | CASSERLAGAPNEQFF | TGCGCCAGCAGCGAGAGACTAGCGGGGGCCCCCAATGAGCAGTTCTTC